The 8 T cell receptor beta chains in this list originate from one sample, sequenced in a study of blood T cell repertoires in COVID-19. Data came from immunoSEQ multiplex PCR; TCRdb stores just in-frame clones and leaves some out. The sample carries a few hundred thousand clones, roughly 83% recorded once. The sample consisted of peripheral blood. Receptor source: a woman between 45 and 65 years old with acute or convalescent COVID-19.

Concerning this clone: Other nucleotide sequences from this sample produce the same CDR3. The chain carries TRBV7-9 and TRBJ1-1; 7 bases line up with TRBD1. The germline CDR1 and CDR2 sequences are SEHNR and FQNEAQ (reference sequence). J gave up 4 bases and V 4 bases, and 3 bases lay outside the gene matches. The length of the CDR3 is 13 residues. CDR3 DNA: TGTGCCAGCAGCTCCCAGGGGGGCACTGAAGCTTTCTTT. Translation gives CASSSQGGTEAFF.

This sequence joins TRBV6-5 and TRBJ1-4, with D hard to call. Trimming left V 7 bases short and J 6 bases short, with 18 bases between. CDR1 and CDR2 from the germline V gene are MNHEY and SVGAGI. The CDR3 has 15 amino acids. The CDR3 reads CASTKAEGGDEKLFF. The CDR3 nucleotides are TGTGCCAGCACCAAAGCGGAGGGCGGGGATGAAAAACTGTTTTTT.

This CDR3 reads CASSPRRDDNEQFF. The CDR3 bases are TGTGCCAGCTCCCCTAGGAGGGACGACAATGAGCAGTTCTTC. J is TRBJ2-1 and V is TRBV18, with a weak D call TRBD2 (6 bases). Per germline, CDR1 KGHSH and CDR2 LQKENI. The CDR3 covers 14 residues. V shed 6 bases and J shed 5 bases, with 14 bases lying between them.

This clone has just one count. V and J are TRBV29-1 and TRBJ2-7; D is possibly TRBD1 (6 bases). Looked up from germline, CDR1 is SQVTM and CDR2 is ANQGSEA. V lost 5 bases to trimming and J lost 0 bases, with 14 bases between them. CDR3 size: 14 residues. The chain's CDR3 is CSVQTGAFSYEQYF. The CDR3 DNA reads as TGCAGCGTTCAGACAGGAGCCTTCTCCTACGAGCAGTACTTC.

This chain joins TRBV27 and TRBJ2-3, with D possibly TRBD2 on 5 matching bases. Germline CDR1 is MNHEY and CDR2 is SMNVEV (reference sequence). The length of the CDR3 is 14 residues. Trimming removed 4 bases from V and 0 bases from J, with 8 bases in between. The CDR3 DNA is TGTGCCAGCAGTTCCCGGACTAGCACAGATACGCAGTATTTT. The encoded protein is CASSSRTSTDTQYF.

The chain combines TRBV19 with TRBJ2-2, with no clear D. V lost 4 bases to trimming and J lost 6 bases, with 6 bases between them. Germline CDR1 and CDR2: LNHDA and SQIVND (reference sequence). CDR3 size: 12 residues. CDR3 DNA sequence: TGTGCCAGTAGTACCTCAGCCGGGGAGCTGTTTTTT. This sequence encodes CASSTSAGELFF. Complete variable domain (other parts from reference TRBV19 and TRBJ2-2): DGGITQSPKYLFRKEGQNVTLSCEQNLNHDAMYWYRQDPGQGLRLIYYSQIVNDFQKGDIAEGYSVSREKKESFPLTVTSAQKNPTAFYLCASSTSAGELFFGEGSRLTVL.

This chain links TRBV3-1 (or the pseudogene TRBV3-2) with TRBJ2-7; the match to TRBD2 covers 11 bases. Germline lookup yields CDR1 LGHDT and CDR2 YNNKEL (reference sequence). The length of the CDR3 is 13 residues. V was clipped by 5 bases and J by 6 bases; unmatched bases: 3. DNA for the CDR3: TGTGCCAGCAGCGAGGGACTAGCGGTCGAGCAGTACTTC. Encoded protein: CASSEGLAVEQYF.

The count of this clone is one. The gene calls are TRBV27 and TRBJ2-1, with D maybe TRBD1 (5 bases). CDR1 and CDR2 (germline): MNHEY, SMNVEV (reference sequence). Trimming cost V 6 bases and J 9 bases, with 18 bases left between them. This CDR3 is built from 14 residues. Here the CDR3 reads CASRVLGAGGEQFF. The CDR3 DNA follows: TGTGCCAGCAGGGTTCTTGGGGCCGGCGGTGAGCAGTTCTTC.